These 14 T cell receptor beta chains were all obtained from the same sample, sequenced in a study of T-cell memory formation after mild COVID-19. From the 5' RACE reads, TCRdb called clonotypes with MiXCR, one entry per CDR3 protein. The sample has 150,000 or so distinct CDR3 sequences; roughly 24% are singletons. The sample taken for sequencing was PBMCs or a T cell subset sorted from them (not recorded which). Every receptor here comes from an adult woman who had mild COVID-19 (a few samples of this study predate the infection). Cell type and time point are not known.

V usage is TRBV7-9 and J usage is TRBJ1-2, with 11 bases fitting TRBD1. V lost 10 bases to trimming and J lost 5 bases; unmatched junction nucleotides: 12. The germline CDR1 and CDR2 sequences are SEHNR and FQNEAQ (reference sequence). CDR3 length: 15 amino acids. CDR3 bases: TGTGCCACCCCGACCAGGACAGGGGGCTTGTATGGCTACACCTTC. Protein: CATPTRTGGLYGYTF.

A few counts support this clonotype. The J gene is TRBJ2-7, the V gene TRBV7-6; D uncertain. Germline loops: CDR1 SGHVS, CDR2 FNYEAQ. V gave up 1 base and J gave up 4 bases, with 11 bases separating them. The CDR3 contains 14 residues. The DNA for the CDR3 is TGTGCCAGCAGCTTAGACGCCGGCGGTTACGAGCAGTACTTC. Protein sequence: CASSLDAGGYEQYF.

This CDR3 reads CASSSIPRTGSRDYGYTF. In DNA, the CDR3 is TGTGCCAGCAGCTCCATCCCCCGGACAGGCTCCAGGGACTATGGCTACACCTTC. This chain links TRBV7-8 with TRBJ1-2, with 7 bases identical to TRBD1. J lost 3 bases, V lost 4 bases, and 17 bases had no gene match. Germline V gene lookup returns CDR1 SGHVS and CDR2 FQNEAQ. This CDR3 has 18 amino acids.

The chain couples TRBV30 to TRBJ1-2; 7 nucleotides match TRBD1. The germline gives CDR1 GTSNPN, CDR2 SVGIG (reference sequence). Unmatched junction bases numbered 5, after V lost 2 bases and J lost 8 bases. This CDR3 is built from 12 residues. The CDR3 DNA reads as TGTGCCTGGAGTCTGACAGGGACCGGCTACACCTTC. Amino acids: CAWSLTGTGYTF.

The CDR3 is CASSVGATNEKLFF. In nucleotides, the CDR3 is TGTGCCAGCAGTGTTGGAGCTACTAATGAAAAACTGTTTTTT. The rearrangement uses TRBV2 and TRBJ1-4; no firm D call. The germline CDR1 and CDR2 sequences are SNHLY and FYNNEI. The CDR3 is 14 amino acids. Trimming stripped 4 bases from V and 2 bases from J, with 8 bases between.

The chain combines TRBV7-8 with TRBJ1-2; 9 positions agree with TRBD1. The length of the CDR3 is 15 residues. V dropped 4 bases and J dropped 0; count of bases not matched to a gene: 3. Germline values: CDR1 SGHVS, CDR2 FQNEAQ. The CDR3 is CASSSGTGTNYGYTF. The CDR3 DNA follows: TGTGCCAGCAGCTCCGGGACAGGGACTAACTATGGCTACACCTTC. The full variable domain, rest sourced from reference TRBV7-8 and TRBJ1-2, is GAGVSQSPRYKVAKRGQDVALRCDPISGHVSLFWYQQALGQGPEFLTYFQNEAQLDKSGLPSDRFFAERPEGSVSTLKIQRTQQEDSAVYLCASSSGTGTNYGYTFGSGTRLTVV.

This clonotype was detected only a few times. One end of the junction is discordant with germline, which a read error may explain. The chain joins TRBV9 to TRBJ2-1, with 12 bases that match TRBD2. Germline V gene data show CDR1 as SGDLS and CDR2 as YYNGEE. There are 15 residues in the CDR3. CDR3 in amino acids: CASSVDLAGGELRIF. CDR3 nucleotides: TGTGCCAGCAGCGTAGATCTAGCGGGGGGGGAATTGAGGATCTTC.

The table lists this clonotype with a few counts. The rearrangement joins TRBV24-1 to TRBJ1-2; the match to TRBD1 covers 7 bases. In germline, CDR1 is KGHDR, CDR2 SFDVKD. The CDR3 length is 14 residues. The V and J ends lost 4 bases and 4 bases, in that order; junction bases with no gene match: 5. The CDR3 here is CATSDQTGAYGYTF. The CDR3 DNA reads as TGTGCCACCAGTGACCAAACAGGGGCCTATGGCTACACCTTC.

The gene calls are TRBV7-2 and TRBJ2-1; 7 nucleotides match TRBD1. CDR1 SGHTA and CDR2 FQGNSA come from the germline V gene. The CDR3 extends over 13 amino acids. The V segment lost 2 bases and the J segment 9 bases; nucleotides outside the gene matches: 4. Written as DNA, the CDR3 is TGTGCCAGCAGCTTATGGACAGGAACTGAGCAGTTCTTC. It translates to CASSLWTGTEQFF.

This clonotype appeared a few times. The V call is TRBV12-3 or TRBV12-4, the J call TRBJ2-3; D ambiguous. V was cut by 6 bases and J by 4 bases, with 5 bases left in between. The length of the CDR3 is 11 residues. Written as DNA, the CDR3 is TGTGCCAGCAGGGATGCAGATACGCAGTATTTT. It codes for CASRDADTQYF.

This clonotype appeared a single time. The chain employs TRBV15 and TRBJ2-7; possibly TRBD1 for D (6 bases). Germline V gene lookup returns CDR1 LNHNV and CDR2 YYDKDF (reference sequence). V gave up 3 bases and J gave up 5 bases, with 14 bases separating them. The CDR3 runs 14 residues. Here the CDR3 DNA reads TGTGCCACCAGCAGCCTCACAGGGAGCGACGAGCAGTACTTC. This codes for CATSSLTGSDEQYF.

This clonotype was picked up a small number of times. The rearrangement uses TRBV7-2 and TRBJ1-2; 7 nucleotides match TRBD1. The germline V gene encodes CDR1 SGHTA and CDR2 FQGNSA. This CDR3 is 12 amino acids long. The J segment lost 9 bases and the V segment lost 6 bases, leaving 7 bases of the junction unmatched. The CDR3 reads CASRPDRLSYTF. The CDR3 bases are TGTGCCAGCAGACCGGACAGGCTAAGCTACACCTTC.

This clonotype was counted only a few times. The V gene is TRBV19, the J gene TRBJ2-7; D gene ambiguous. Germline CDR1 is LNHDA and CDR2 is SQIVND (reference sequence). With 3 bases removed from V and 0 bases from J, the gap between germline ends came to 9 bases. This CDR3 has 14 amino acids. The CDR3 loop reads CASSIGSPSYEQYF. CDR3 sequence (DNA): TGTGCCAGTAGTATTGGTAGCCCCTCCTACGAGCAGTACTTC.

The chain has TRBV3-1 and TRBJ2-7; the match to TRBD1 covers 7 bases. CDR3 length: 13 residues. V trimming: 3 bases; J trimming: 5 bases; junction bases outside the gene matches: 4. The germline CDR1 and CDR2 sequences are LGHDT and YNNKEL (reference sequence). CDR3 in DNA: TGTGCCAGCAGCCAGGACAGGTACCACGAGCAGTACTTC. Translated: CASSQDRYHEQYF.